This entry is about one T cell receptor (beta chain). V was trimmed by 1 base and J by 6 bases, leaving 10 bases between them. Germline V CDR1 and CDR2: KGHSH, LQKENI. CDR3 size: 14 residues. This entry comes from a study of cytomegalovirus exposure and HLA in healthy donors. 13 Jbeta primers and 60 Vbeta primers were used for the PCR. Clones were read by immunoSEQ multiplex PCR, and TCRdb kept only the in-frame ones, dropping some. The repertoire has about 160,000 clones, under 90% of them found once; the top ten carry about 4.8%. The receptor was isolated from a man aged 25 to 40 in good health and CMV-seronegative. The sample comprised PBMCs. The gene calls are TRBV18 and TRBJ2-1; tentatively, D is TRBD1 (6 bases). This CDR3 is CASSPLTGGNEQFF. Here the CDR3 DNA reads TGTGCCAGCTCACCACTGACAGGTGGCAATGAGCAGTTCTTC. Looking up the rest from reference TRBV18 and TRBJ2-1 gives the full variable domain: NAGVMQNPRHLVRRRGQEARLRCSPMKGHSHVYWYRQLPEEGLKFMVYLQKENIIDESGMPKERFSAEFPKEGPSILRIQQVVRGDSAAYFCASSPLTGGNEQFFGPGTRLTVL.